These 22 T cell receptor beta chains originate from one sample sequenced in a study of blood T cell repertoires in COVID-19. Using immunoSEQ multiplex PCR, the repertoire was profiled, and TCRdb retains in-frame clones only, with some absent. Here the sample spans over 90,000 clones, roughly 87% being singletons. The material sequenced was peripheral blood. These receptors were collected from a man between 45 and 60 years old with active COVID-19.

Here the CDR3 DNA reads TGTGCCAGCAGCTTGGAGCCCCAGGGCTCCTATGGCTACACCTTC. Translation: CASSLEPQGSYGYTF. V and J are TRBV5-4 and TRBJ1-2; possible D gene TRBD1, 5 bases. The CDR3 loop spans 15 amino acids. Trimming cost V 0 bases and J 4 bases, with 13 bases left between them. Germline V gives CDR1 SGHNT, CDR2 YYREEE (reference sequence).

This CDR3 reads CASSLEGGRLEKLFF. CDR3 DNA sequence: TGTGCCAGCAGTTTGGAAGGGGGACGACTCGAAAAACTGTTTTTT. This rearrangement joins TRBV27 to TRBJ1-4; TRBD1 might be the D (6 bases). Germline CDR1 MNHEY, CDR2 SMNVEV (reference sequence). The CDR3 has 15 amino acids. Trimming took off 3 bases at V and 8 bases at J, with 16 bases between the two ends.

This chain joins TRBV6-5 and TRBJ1-1; 7 bases agree with TRBD1. This CDR3 region has 13 residues. In germline, CDR1 is MNHEY, CDR2 SVGAGI. J gave up 3 bases and V 5 bases, and 3 bases lay outside the gene matches. The CDR3 spells CASSKTGDTEAFF. CDR3 in DNA: TGTGCCAGCAGTAAAACAGGGGACACTGAAGCTTTCTTT.

This clone was recorded only once. The J gene is TRBJ1-1, the V gene TRBV11-2; D uncertain. The CDR3 spans 14 residues. Germline V gene data show CDR1 as SGHAT and CDR2 as FQNNGV. V dropped 8 bases and J dropped 4 bases, with 17 bases sitting between them. This CDR3 is CASAPSFRGTEAFF. CDR3 DNA: TGTGCCAGCGCCCCGTCATTTCGGGGCACTGAAGCTTTCTTT.

The chain combines TRBV15 with TRBJ1-2; maybe TRBD1 (5 bases). V gave up 0 bases and J gave up 4 bases, with 12 bases separating them. The germline V gene encodes CDR1 LNHNV and CDR2 YYDKDF (reference sequence). The CDR3 spans 15 residues. The chain's CDR3 is CATSRDSQGSYGYTF. The DNA for the CDR3 is TGTGCCACCAGCAGAGATTCCCAGGGAAGCTATGGCTACACCTTC.

The chain is built from TRBV30 and TRBJ2-5, with D perhaps TRBD2 (5 bases). Germline V gene lookup returns CDR1 GTSNPN and CDR2 SVGIG (reference sequence). V was trimmed by 5 bases and J by 5 bases, leaving 15 bases between them. The CDR3 consists of 13 residues. The CDR3 reads CAWSISLEETQYF. The CDR3 DNA reads as TGTGCCTGGTCTATCTCACTAGAGGAGACCCAGTACTTC.

The chain links TRBV5-1 to TRBJ2-1; a weak D match, TRBD2 (6 bases). The CDR3 is made up of 16 amino acids. The germline V gene has CDR1 SGHRS and CDR2 YFSETQ. V was pared by 0 bases and J by 6 bases, with 16 bases between. CDR3: CASSLVGQTSFNEQFF. The CDR3 nucleotides read TGCGCCAGCAGCTTGGTTGGTCAGACTAGTTTCAATGAGCAGTTCTTC. Full variable domain (remainder filled in from reference TRBV5-1 and TRBJ2-1): KAGVTQTPRYLIKTRGQQVTLSCSPISGHRSVSWYQQTPGQGLQFLFEYFSETQRNKGNFPGRFSGRQFSNSRSEMNVSTLELGDSALYLCASSLVGQTSFNEQFFGPGTRLTVL.

A few counts support this clone. The CDR3: CASSRDLSNEKLFF. The CDR3 nucleotides read TGTGCCAGCAGCCGGGACTTGTCTAATGAAAAACTGTTTTTT. The chain employs TRBV6-5 and TRBJ1-4; a weak D match, TRBD1 (5 bases). V lost 6 bases to trimming and J lost 3 bases, with 11 bases between them. This CDR3 has 14 residues. Per germline, CDR1 MNHEY and CDR2 SVGAGI.

The chain combines TRBV29-1 with TRBJ2-1, with TRBD1 matching 10 bases. CDR3 length: 16 residues. The germline V gene has CDR1 SQVTM and CDR2 ANQGSEA. The V gene end was trimmed by 4 bases and the J gene end by 7 bases; junction bases not matched to a gene: 13. The CDR3 region has the DNA TGCAGCGTTGGTTTGATGACGGGACAGGGGATAAATGAGCAGTTCTTC. This encodes CSVGLMTGQGINEQFF.

This rearrangement joins TRBV24-1 to TRBJ2-3; 10 nucleotides agree with TRBD1. Germline assignment: CDR1 KGHDR and CDR2 SFDVKD. The CDR3 is made up of 16 amino acids. J gave up 3 bases and V 4 bases, and 6 bases lay outside the gene matches. DNA of the CDR3: TGTGCCACCAGTGACCCCTCGGGACAGGGGACAGATACGCAGTATTTT. It translates to CATSDPSGQGTDTQYF.

As DNA, the CDR3 is TGTGCCAGCAGCTTAGAAGCAACCGCGAGCTATGGCTACACCTTC. Its protein is CASSLEATASYGYTF. The chain employs TRBV7-2 and TRBJ1-2; D is unresolved. The germline V and J ends were trimmed by 1 base and 4 bases, with 13 bases remaining between them. The CDR3 sequence is 15 residues long. From germline, CDR1 is SGHTA and CDR2 FQGNSA.

V gene TRBV5-1 combines with J gene TRBJ2-5; 9 nucleotides agree with TRBD2. Germline V gives CDR1 SGHRS, CDR2 YFSETQ. The CDR3 is 15 residues long. The V and J ends lost 3 bases and 3 bases, in that order; junction bases with no gene match: 6. The CDR3 protein is CASSSRGGAEETQYF. The CDR3 region has the DNA TGCGCCAGCAGCTCACGCGGGGGGGCGGAAGAGACCCAGTACTTC.

This chain uses TRBV5-6 with TRBJ2-2; TRBD2 matches at 9 bases. Germline V lookup: CDR1 SGHDT, CDR2 YYEEEE. This CDR3 comprises 16 residues. Trimming took 1 base from V and 2 from J; bases not matched to a gene: 3. The CDR3 reads CASSLIAGANTGELFF. CDR3 bases: TGTGCCAGCAGCTTGATAGCGGGGGCCAACACCGGGGAGCTGTTTTTT.

The chain employs TRBV5-5 and TRBJ1-1; tentative D call: TRBD1 (6 bases). The CDR3 contains 17 residues. The V gene's germline CDR1 is SGHKS and CDR2 YYEKEE (reference sequence). Trimming took 1 base from V and 0 from J, leaving 16 bases between them. CDR3 in DNA: TGTGCCAGCAGCTTGAGGGGGGGCCTCCTGATGAACACTGAAGCTTTCTTT. This encodes CASSLRGGLLMNTEAFF. Together with reference TRBV5-5 and TRBJ1-1, the CDR3 gives the full variable domain: DAGVTQSPTHLIKTRGQQVTLRCSPISGHKSVSWYQQVLGQGPQFIFQYYEKEERGRGNFPDRFSARQFPNYSSELNVNALLLGDSALYLCASSLRGGLLMNTEAFFGQGTRLTVV.

The V and J genes are TRBV5-4 and TRBJ1-1; D possibly corresponds to TRBD1 (5 bases). This CDR3 region has 14 residues. The V gene lost 5 bases and the J gene lost 5 bases, with 16 bases spanning the gap. The germline V gene has CDR1 SGHNT and CDR2 YYREEE (reference sequence). CDR3 DNA sequence: TGTGCCAGCAGTTCGGTTCAGGGTTGGACTGAAGCTTTCTTT. Amino acid sequence: CASSSVQGWTEAFF.

V usage is TRBV6-1 and J usage is TRBJ1-2, with 11 bases aligning to TRBD1. The CDR3 contains 18 residues. V lost 3 bases, J lost 4 bases, and 13 bases stayed unmatched. Looked up from germline, CDR1 is MNHNS and CDR2 is SASEGT. The CDR3 DNA is TGTGCCAGCAGTGAGCTCGGGACAGGGGGGCCGTCCTTCTATGGCTACACCTTC. This translates into CASSELGTGGPSFYGYTF.

The chain recombines TRBV7-9 with TRBJ1-2; D ambiguous. V lost 5 bases and J lost 4, with 11 bases in between. The germline gives CDR1 SEHNR, CDR2 FQNEAQ (reference sequence). The CDR3 is 13 amino acids. This chain's CDR3 is CASSPMGLYGYTF. The CDR3 region has the DNA TGTGCCAGCAGCCCCATGGGCCTCTATGGCTACACCTTC. The whole variable domain, remainder taken from reference TRBV7-9 and TRBJ1-2, is DTGVSQNPRHKITKRGQNVTFRCDPISEHNRLYWYRQTLGQGPEFLTYFQNEAQLEKSRLLSDRFSAERPKGSFSTLEIQRTEQGDSAMYLCASSPMGLYGYTFGSGTRLTVV.

CDR3 sequence (DNA): TGTGCCAGCAGCGTAGGATCCGGGGGGGTCACCTACGAGCAGTACTTC. Translated, it gives CASSVGSGGVTYEQYF. The chain couples TRBV9 to TRBJ2-7; TRBD2 matches at 8 bases. Trimming removed 0 bases from V and 2 bases from J; junction bases left unmatched: 7. Germline V gene lookup returns CDR1 SGDLS and CDR2 YYNGEE. The CDR3 runs to 16 residues.

The chain has TRBV7-7 and TRBJ2-5; perhaps TRBD2 as D (7 bases). Trimming pared 8 bases from V and 3 bases from J, leaving 19 bases between. The length of the CDR3 is 15 residues. Germline values: CDR1 SSHAT, CDR2 FNYEAQ (reference sequence). The CDR3 coding sequence is TGTGCCAGCTCGGGGGGCCGGCAATTCGAAGAGACCCAGTACTTC. This sequence encodes CASSGGRQFEETQYF. The variable domain in full, with the rest retrieved from reference TRBV7-7 and TRBJ2-5, is GAGVSQSPRYKVTKRGQDVTLRCDPISSHATLYWYQQALGQGPEFLTYFNYEAQPDKSGLPSDRFSAERPEGSISTLTIQRTEQRDSAMYRCASSGGRQFEETQYFGPGTRLLVL.

The count of this clone is one. The chain links TRBV5-4 to TRBJ2-7, with D possibly TRBD1 on 5 matching bases. Trimming removed 3 bases from V and 0 bases from J, with 16 bases in between. Looked up from germline, CDR1 is SGHNT and CDR2 is YYREEE (reference sequence). The CDR3 is 16 amino acids. This chain's CDR3 is CASSSVTGRSSYEQYF. The CDR3 DNA reads TGTGCCAGCAGCTCAGTCACAGGACGGAGCTCCTACGAGCAGTACTTC. Full variable domain (outside the CDR3, taken from reference TRBV5-4 and TRBJ2-7): ETGVTQSPTHLIKTRGQQVTLRCSSQSGHNTVSWYQQALGQGPQFIFQYYREEENGRGNFPPRFSGLQFPNYSSELNVNALELDDSALYLCASSSVTGRSSYEQYFGPGTRLTVT.

This clone was picked up a small number of times. J is TRBJ1-1 and V is TRBV29-1, with a possible D match to TRBD1 (6 bases). This CDR3 has 13 residues. Trimming pared 7 bases from V and 4 bases from J, leaving 16 bases between. The V gene's germline CDR1 is SQVTM and CDR2 ANQGSEA. DNA of the CDR3: TGCAGCGCCGGAAATGTAGGGGGCACTGAAGCTTTCTTT. Translated: CSAGNVGGTEAFF.

This clone was seen just once. The V and J genes are TRBV25-1 and TRBJ2-7; 9 nucleotides align to TRBD1. J lost 5 bases, V lost 3 bases, and 11 bases had no gene match. The germline CDR1 and CDR2 sequences are MGHDK and SYGVNS. The CDR3 has 16 amino acids. The chain's CDR3 is CASSDLKHRGLDEQYF. CDR3 DNA sequence: TGTGCCAGCAGTGACCTCAAGCACAGGGGGCTCGACGAGCAGTACTTC.